What follows is one T cell receptor (beta chain) and its context. CDR1 is MNHEY and CDR2 is SMNVEV in the germline V gene (reference sequence). The V and J ends lost 5 bases and 6 bases respectively, with 20 bases between them. CDR3 size: 16 residues. The data derive from a study of blood T cell repertoires in COVID-19. Assay used: immunoSEQ multiplex PCR; TCRdb lists only in-frame clones, some missing. The table includes roughly 86,000 clones, about four fifths detected once. This sequence originates from a man in his fifties or sixties with acute or convalescent COVID-19. The V and J genes are TRBV27 and TRBJ2-1, with D possibly TRBD1 on 5 matching bases. Sequenced material: peripheral blood. For the CDR3, the DNA is TGTGCCAGCAGTCTGTTACCCCTCGACAGCCTCAATGAGCAGTTCTTC. Translated, it gives CASSLLPLDSLNEQFF.